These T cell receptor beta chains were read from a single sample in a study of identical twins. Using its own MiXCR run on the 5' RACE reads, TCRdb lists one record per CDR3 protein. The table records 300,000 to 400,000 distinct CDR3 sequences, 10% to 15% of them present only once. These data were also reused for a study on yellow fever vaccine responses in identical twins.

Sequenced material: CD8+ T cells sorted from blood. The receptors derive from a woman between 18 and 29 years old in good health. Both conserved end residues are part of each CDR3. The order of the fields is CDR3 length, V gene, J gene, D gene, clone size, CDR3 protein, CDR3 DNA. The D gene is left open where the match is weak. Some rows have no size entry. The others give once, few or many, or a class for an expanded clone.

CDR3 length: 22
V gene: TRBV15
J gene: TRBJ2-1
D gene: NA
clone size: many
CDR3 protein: CATSRPQTYKVIGTQPYNEQFF
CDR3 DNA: TGTGCCACCAGCAGACCACAGACATATAAGGTAATCGGGACGCAACCCTACAATGAGCAGTTCTTC

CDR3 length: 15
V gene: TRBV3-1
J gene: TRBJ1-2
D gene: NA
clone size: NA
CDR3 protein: CASSRRQTANYGYTF
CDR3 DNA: TGTGCCAGCAGCCGAAGACAGACAGCTAACTATGGCTACACCTTC

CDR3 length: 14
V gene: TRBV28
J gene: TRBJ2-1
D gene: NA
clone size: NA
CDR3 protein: CASSWQGAYNEQFF
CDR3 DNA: TGTGCCAGCAGTTGGCAGGGAGCCTACAATGAGCAGTTCTTC

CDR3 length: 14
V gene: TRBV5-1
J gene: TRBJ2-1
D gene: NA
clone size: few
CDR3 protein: CASSPHRAYNEQFF
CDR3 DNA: TGCGCCAGCAGCCCACATAGGGCATACAATGAGCAGTTCTTC

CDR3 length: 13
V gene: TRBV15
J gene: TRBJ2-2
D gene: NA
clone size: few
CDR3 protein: CATSGPNTGELFF
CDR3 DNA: TGTGCCACCAGCGGACCCAACACCGGGGAGCTGTTTTTT

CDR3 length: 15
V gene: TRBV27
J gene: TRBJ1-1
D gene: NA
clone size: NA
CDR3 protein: CASSLIPGLNTEAFF
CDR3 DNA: TGTGCCAGCAGTTTAATCCCGGGCCTCAACACTGAAGCTTTCTTT

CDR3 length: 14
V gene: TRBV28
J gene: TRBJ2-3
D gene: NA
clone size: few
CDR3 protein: CASSLGDDTDTQYF
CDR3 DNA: TGTGCCAGCAGTTTGGGCGACGACACAGATACGCAGTATTTT

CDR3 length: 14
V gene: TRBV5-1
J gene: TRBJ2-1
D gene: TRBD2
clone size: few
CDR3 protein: CASSTAGGLDEQFF
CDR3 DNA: TGCGCCAGCAGCACAGCGGGGGGGCTGGATGAGCAGTTCTTC

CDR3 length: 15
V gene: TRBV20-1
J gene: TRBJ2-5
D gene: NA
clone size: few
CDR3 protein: CSAREGGHIQETQYF
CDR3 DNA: TGCAGTGCTAGAGAGGGGGGACATATACAAGAGACCCAGTACTTC

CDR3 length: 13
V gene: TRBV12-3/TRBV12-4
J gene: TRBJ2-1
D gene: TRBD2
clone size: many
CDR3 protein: CASSPTSGGKQFF
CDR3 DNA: TGTGCCAGCAGTCCGACTAGCGGGGGGAAGCAGTTCTTC

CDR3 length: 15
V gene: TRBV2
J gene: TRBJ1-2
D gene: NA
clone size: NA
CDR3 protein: CATRGAQGSLYGYTF
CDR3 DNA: TGTGCCACCAGGGGTGCTCAGGGTTCCTTGTATGGCTACACCTTC

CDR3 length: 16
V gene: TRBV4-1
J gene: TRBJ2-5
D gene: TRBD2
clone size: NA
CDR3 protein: CASSQVGSGGQETQYF
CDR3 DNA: TGCGCCAGCAGCCAAGTCGGGAGCGGGGGACAAGAGACCCAGTACTTC

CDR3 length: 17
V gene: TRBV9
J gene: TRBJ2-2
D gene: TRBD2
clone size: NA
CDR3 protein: CARSRERGGANTGELFF
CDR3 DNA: TGTGCCAGGTCGCGGGAGCGGGGGGGCGCGAACACCGGGGAGCTGTTTTTT

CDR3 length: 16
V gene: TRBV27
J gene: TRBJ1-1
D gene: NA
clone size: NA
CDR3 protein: CASSRGRVGTHTEAFF
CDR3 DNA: TGTGCCAGCAGCAGAGGGAGGGTCGGGACACACACTGAAGCTTTCTTT

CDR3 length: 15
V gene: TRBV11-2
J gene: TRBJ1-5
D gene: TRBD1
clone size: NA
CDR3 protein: CASIDPPGGPQPQHF
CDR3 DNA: TGTGCCAGCATCGACCCCCCAGGGGGTCCTCAGCCCCAGCATTTT